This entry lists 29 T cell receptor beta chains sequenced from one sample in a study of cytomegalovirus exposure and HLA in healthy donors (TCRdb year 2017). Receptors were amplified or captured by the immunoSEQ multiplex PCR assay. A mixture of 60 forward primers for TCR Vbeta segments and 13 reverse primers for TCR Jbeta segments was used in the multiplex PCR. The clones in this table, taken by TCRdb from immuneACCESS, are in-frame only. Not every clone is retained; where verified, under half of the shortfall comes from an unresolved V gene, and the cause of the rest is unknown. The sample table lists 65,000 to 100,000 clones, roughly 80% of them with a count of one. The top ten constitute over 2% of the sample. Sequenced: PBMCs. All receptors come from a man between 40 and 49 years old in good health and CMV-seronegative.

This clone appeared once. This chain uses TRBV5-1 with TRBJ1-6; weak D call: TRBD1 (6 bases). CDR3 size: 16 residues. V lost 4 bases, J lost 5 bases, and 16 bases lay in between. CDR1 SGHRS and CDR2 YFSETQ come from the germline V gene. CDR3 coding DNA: TGCGCCAGCAGCCCTACAGGGTCGACGGATAATTCACCCCTCCACTTT. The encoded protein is CASSPTGSTDNSPLHF.

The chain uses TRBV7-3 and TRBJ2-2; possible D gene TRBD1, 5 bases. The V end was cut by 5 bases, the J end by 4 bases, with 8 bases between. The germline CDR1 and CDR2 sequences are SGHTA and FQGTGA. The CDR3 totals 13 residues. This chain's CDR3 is CASSPQGTGELFF. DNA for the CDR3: TGTGCCAGCAGCCCCCAGGGCACCGGGGAGCTGTTTTTT. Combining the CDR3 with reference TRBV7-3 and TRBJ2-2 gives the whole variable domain GAGVSQTPSNKVTEKGKYVELRCDPISGHTALYWYRQSLGQGPEFLIYFQGTGAADDSGLPNDRFFAVRPEGSVSTLKIQRTERGDSAVYLCASSPQGTGELFFGEGSRLTVL.

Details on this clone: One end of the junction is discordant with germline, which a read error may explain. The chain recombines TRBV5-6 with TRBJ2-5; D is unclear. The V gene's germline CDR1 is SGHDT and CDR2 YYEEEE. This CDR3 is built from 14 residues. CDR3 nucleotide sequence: TGTGCCAGCAGCTTGGTCCAGAGCGCAGAGGAGACGAACTTC. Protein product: CASSLVQSAEETNF.

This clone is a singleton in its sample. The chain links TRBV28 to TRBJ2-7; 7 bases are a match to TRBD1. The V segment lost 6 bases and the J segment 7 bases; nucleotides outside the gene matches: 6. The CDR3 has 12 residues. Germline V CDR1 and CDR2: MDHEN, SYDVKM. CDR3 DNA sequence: TGTGCCAGCAGAAGACAGGGTCCTGAGCAGTACTTC. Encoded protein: CASRRQGPEQYF.

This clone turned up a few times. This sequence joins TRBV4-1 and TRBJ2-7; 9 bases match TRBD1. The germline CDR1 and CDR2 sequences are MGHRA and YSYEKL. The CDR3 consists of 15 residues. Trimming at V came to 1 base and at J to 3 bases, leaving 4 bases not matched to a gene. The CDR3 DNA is TGCGCCAGCAGCCAAGGAGGGACAGGGATCTACGAGCAGTACTTC. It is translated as CASSQGGTGIYEQYF.

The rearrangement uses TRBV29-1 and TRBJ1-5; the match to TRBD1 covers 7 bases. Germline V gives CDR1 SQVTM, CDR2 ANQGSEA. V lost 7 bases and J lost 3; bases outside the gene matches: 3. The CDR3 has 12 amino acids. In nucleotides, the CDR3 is TGCAGCGCCGGACAGGTCAATCAGCCCCAGCATTTT. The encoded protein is CSAGQVNQPQHF.

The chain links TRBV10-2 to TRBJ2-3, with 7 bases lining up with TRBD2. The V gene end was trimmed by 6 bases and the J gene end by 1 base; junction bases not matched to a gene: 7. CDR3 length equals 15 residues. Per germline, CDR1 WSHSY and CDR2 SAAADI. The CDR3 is CASSPTSDGTDTQYF. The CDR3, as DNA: TGCGCCAGCAGCCCCACTAGCGACGGCACAGATACGCAGTATTTT.

The DNA of the CDR3 is TGTGCCAGCAGCGTAGATGACAGGGGGCATGAAAAACTGTTTTTT. This codes for CASSVDDRGHEKLFF. The rearrangement joins TRBV9 to TRBJ1-4, with 10 bases lining up with TRBD1. The CDR3 length is 15 residues. Per germline, CDR1 SGDLS and CDR2 YYNGEE. V trimming: 0 bases; J trimming: 6 bases; junction bases outside the gene matches: 2. Filled out from reference TRBV9 and TRBJ1-4, the complete variable domain reads DSGVTQTPKHLITATGQRVTLRCSPRSGDLSVYWYQQSLDQGLQFLIQYYNGEERAKGNILERFSAQQFPDLHSELNLSSLELGDSALYFCASSVDDRGHEKLFFGSGTQLSVL.

CDR3 nucleotide sequence: TGTGCCAGTAGTATTGAAGGGGCATGGGGCAATCAGCCCCAGCATTTT. It is translated as CASSIEGAWGNQPQHF. V usage is TRBV19 and J usage is TRBJ1-5; tentatively, D is TRBD1 (5 bases). From germline, CDR1 is LNHDA and CDR2 SQIVND (reference sequence). The CDR3 loop spans 16 amino acids. With 3 bases removed from V and 2 bases from J, the gap between germline ends came to 14 bases.

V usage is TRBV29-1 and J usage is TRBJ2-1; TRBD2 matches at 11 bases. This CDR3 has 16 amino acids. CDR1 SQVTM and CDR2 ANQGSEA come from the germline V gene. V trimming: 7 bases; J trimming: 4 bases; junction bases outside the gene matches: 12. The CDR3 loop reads CSALDTSGSLYNEQFF. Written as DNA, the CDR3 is TGCAGCGCCCTAGATACTAGCGGGAGCCTATACAATGAGCAGTTCTTC.

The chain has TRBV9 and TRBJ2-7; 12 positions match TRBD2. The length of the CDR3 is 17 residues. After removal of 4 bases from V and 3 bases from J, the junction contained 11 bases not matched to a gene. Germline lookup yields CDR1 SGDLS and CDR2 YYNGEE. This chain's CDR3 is CASSPSGGTSGHYEQYF. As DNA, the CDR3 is TGTGCCAGCAGCCCTAGCGGGGGGACTAGCGGGCACTACGAGCAGTACTTC.

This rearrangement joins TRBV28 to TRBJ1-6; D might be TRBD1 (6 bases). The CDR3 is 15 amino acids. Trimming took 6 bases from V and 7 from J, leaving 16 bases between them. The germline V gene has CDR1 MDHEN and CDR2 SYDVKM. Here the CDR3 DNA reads TGTGCCAGCAGCGCCACGGGACACCCAAATTCACCCCTCCACTTT. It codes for CASSATGHPNSPLHF.

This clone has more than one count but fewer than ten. CDR3 sequence reads: CASSIGLGGELFF. As DNA, the CDR3 is TGCGCCAGCAGTATAGGTCTAGGCGGGGAGCTGTTTTTT. The chain uses TRBV10-1 and TRBJ2-2, with D uncertain. CDR1 and CDR2 from the germline V gene are WNHNN and SYGVQD (reference sequence). V was trimmed by 5 bases and J by 7 bases, leaving 11 bases between them. CDR3 length equals 13 residues.

The CDR3 nucleotides read TGTGCCAGCAGCCGTTCTCCAGGGGGCTCCGCCAAACTGTTTTTT. This translates into CASSRSPGGSAKLFF. The chain carries TRBV5-8 and TRBJ1-4; TRBD1 agrees at 8 bases. The V segment lost 4 bases and the J segment 11 bases; nucleotides outside the gene matches: 13. This CDR3 contains 15 residues. Germline CDR1 is SGHTS and CDR2 is YDEGEE.

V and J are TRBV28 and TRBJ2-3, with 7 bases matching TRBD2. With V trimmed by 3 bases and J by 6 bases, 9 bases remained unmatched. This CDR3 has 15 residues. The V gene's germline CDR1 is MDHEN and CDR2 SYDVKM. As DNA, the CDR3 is TGTGCCAGCAGTTTTTCGGGACTAAAGATCGATACGCAGTATTTT. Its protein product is CASSFSGLKIDTQYF.

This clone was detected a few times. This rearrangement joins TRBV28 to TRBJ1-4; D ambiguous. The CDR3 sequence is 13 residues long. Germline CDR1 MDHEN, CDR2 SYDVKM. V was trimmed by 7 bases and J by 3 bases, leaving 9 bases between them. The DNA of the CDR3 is TGTGCCAGCACCAGCGGGGCTAATGAAAAACTGTTTTTT. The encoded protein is CASTSGANEKLFF.

CDR3 sequence reads: CASSIPADTQYF. The DNA of the CDR3 is TGTGCCAGTAGTATTCCAGCAGATACGCAGTATTTT. The chain links TRBV19 to TRBJ2-3, with D hard to call. The CDR3 runs to 12 residues. CDR1 and CDR2 from the germline V gene are LNHDA and SQIVND (reference sequence). The germline V and J ends were trimmed by 3 bases and 4 bases, with 5 bases remaining between them.

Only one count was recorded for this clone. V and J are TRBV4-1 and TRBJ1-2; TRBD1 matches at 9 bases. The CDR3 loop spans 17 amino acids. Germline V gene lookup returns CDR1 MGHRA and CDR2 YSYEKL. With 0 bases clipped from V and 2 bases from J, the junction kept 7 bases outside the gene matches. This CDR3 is CASSQDRSGQGNYGYTF. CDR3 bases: TGCGCCAGCAGCCAAGATCGTAGCGGACAGGGGAACTATGGCTACACCTTC.

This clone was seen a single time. In DNA, the CDR3 is TGCGCCAGCAGTCTCTTAGCTGTCGATGGCAATCAGCCCCAGCATTTT. It translates to CASSLLAVDGNQPQHF. V gene TRBV5-1 combines with J gene TRBJ1-5, with unresolved D. Trimming pared 5 bases from V and 2 bases from J, leaving 17 bases between. The CDR3 covers 16 residues. Germline CDR1 SGHRS, CDR2 YFSETQ.

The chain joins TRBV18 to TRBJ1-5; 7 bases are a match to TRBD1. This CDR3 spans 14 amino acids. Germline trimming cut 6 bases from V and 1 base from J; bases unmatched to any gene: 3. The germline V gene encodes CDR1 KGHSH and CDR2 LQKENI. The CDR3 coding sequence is TGTGCCAGCTCCAGGGGACAGAGCAATCAGCCCCAGCATTTT. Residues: CASSRGQSNQPQHF.

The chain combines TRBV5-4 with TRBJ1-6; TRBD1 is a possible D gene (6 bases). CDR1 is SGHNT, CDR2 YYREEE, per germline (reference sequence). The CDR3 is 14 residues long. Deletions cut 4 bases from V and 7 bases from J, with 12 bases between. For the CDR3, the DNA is TGTGCCAGCAGCCTAGGGGGTTGGAATTCACCCCTCCACTTT. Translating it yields CASSLGGWNSPLHF.

The DNA for the CDR3 is TGTGCCAGCAGCTTAACGGTGACAGACCCTTATGGCTACACCTTC. Residues: CASSLTVTDPYGYTF. The genes are TRBV7-3 and TRBJ1-2; a weak D match, TRBD1 (5 bases). CDR3 length: 15 amino acids. Germline V gives CDR1 SGHTA, CDR2 FQGTGA. V dropped 0 bases and J dropped 5 bases, with 13 bases sitting between them.

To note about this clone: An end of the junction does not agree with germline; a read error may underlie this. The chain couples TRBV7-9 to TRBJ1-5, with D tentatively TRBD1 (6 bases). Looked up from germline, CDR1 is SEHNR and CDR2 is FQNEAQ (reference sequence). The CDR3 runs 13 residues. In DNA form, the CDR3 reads TGTTCCAGCAGCTTGGACAGATATCAGCCCCAGCATTTT. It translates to CSSSLDRYQPQHF.

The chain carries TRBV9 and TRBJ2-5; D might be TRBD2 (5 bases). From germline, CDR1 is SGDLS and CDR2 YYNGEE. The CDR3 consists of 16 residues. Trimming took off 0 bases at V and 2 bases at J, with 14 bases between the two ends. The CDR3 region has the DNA TGTGCCAGCAGCGTAGAGGCTAGCATCACACAAGAGACCCAGTACTTC. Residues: CASSVEASITQETQYF. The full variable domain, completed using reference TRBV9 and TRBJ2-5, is DSGVTQTPKHLITATGQRVTLRCSPRSGDLSVYWYQQSLDQGLQFLIQYYNGEERAKGNILERFSAQQFPDLHSELNLSSLELGDSALYFCASSVEASITQETQYFGPGTRLLVL.

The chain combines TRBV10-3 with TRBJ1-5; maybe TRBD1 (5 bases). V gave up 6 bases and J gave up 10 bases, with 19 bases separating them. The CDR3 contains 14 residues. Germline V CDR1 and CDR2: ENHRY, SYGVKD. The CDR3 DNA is TGTGCCATCAGCCAGGCGGGGACGGGAGCCCCCCAGCATTTT. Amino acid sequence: CAISQAGTGAPQHF.

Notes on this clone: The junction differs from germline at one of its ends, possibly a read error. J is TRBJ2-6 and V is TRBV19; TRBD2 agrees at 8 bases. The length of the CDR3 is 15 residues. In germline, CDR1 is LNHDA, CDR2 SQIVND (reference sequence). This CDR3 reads CAGGAAHSGANVLTF. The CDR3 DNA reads TGCGCCGGGGGGGCGGCCCACTCTGGGGCCAACGTCCTGACTTTC.

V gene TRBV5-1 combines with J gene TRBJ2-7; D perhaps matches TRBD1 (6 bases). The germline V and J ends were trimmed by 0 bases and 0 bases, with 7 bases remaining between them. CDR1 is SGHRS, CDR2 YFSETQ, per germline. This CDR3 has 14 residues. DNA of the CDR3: TGCGCCAGCAGCTTGGGGGACACCTCCTACGAGCAGTACTTC. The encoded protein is CASSLGDTSYEQYF.

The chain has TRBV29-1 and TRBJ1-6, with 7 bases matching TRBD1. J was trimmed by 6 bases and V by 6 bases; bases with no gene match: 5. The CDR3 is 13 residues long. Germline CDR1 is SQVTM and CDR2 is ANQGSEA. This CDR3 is CSVRNRGNSPLHF. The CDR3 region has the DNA TGCAGCGTGCGGAACAGGGGTAATTCACCCCTCCACTTT. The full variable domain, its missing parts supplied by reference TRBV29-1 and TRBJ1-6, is SAVISQKPSRDICQRGTSLTIQCQVDSQVTMMFWYRQQPGQSLTLIATANQGSEATYESGFVIDKFPISRPNLTFSTLTVSNMSPEDSSIYLCSVRNRGNSPLHFGNGTRLTVT.

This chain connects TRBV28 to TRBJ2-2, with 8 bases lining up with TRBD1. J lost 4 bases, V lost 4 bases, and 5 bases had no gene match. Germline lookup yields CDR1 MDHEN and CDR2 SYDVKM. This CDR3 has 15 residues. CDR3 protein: CASSSRDRLTGELFF. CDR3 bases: TGTGCCAGCAGTTCCCGGGACAGGCTCACCGGGGAGCTGTTTTTT.